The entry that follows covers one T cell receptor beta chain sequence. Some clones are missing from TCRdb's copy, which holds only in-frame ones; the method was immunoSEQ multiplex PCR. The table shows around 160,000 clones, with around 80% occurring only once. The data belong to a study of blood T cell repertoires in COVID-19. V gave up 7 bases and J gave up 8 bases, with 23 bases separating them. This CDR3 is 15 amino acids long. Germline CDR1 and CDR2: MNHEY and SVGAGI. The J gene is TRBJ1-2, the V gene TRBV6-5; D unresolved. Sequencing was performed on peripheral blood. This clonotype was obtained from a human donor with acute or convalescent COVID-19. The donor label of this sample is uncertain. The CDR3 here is CASMAERALIDGYTF. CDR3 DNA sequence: TGTGCCAGCATGGCCGAAAGAGCGTTGATTGACGGCTACACCTTC.